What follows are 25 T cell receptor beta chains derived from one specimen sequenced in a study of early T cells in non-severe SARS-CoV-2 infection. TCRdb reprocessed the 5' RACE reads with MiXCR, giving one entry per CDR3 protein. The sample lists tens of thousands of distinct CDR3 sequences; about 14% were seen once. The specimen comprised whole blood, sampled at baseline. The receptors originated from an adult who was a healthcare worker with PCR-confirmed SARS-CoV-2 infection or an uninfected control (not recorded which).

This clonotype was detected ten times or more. As DNA, the CDR3 is TGCGCCAGCAGCTTGGTGGTAGGGGAAGATCAGCCCCAGCATTTT. Protein product: CASSLVVGEDQPQHF. V usage is TRBV5-1 and J usage is TRBJ1-5, with D possibly TRBD1 on 5 matching bases. Trimming shortened V by 0 bases and J by 5 bases, and 12 bases separated the two germline ends. The CDR3 runs 15 residues. Per the germline V gene, CDR1 is SGHRS and CDR2 is YFSETQ.

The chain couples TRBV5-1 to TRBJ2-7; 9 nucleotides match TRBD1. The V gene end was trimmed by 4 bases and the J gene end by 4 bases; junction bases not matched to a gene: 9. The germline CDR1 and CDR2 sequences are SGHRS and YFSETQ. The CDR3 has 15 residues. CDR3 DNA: TGCGCCAGCAGCGCCCGGGACAGGGCCTTTTACGAGCAGTACTTC. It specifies CASSARDRAFYEQYF.

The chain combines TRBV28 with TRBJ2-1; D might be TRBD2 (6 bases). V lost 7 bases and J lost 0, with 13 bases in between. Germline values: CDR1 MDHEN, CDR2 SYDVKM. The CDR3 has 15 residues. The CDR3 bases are TGTGCCAGCACCAGGGACGGGAGCTCCTACAATGAGCAGTTCTTC. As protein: CASTRDGSSYNEQFF. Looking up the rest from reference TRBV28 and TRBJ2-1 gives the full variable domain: DVKVTQSSRYLVKRTGEKVFLECVQDMDHENMFWYRQDPGLGLRLIYFSYDVKMKEKGDIPEGYSVSREKKERFSLILESASTNQTSMYLCASTRDGSSYNEQFFGPGTRLTVL.

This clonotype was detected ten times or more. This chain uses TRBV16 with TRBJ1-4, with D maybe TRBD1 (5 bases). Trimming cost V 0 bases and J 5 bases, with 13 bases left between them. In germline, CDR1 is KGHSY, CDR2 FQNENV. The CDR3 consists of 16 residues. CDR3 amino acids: CASSQSEGRENEKLFF. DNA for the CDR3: TGTGCCAGCAGCCAATCAGAGGGACGGGAAAATGAAAAACTGTTTTTT.

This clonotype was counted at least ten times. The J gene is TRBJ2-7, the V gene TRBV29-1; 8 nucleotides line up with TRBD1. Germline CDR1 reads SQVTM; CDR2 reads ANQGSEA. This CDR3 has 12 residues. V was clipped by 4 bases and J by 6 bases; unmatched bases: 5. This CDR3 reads CSVGGQGGEQYF. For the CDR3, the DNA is TGCAGCGTTGGTGGACAGGGAGGCGAGCAGTACTTC.

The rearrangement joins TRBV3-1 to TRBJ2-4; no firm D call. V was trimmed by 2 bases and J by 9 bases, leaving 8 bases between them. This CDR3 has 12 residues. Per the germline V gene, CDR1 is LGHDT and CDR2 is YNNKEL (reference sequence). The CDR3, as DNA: TGTGCCAGCAGCCAAACGGGCGGCATTCAGTACTTC. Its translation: CASSQTGGIQYF.

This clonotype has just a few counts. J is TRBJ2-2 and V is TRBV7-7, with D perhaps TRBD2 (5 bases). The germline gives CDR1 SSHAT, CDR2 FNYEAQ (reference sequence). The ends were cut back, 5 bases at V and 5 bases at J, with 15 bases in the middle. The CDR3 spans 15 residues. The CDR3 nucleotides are TGTGCCAGCAGCCCTGTAGAGGGAAGGACCGGGGAGCTGTTTTTT. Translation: CASSPVEGRTGELFF. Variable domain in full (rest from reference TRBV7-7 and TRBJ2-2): GAGVSQSPRYKVTKRGQDVTLRCDPISSHATLYWYQQALGQGPEFLTYFNYEAQPDKSGLPSDRFSAERPEGSISTLTIQRTEQRDSAMYRCASSPVEGRTGELFFGEGSRLTVL.

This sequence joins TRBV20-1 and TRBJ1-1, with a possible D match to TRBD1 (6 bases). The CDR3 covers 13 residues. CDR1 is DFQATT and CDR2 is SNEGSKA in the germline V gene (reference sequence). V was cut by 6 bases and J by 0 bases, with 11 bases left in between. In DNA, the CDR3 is TGCAGTGCCAACAGGGACATGAACACTGAAGCTTTCTTT. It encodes CSANRDMNTEAFF.

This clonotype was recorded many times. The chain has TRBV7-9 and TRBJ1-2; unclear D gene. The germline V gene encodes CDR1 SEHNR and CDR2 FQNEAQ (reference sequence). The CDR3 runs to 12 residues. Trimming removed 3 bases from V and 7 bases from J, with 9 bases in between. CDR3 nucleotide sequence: TGTGCCAGCAGCTTGCACGATTCTGGCTACACCTTC. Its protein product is CASSLHDSGYTF.

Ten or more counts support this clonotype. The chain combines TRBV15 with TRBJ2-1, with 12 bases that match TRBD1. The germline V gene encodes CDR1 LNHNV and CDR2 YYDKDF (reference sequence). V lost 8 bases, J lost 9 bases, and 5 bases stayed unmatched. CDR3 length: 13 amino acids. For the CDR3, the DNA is TGTGCCACCGAGGGACAGGGGGCGCCTGAGCAGTTCTTC. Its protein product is CATEGQGAPEQFF.

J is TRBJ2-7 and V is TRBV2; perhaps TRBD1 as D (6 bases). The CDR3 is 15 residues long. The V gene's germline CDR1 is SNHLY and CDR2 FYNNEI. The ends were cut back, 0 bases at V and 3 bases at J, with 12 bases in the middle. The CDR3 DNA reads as TGTGCCAGCAGTGAAGCGCTCTCAGGGGACTACGAGCAGTACTTC. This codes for CASSEALSGDYEQYF.

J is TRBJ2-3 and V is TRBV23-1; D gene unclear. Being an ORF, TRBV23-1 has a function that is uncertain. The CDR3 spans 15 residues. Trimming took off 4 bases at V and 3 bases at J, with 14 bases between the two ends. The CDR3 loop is CASSPPGAYTDTQYF. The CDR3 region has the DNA TGCGCCAGCAGTCCCCCGGGCGCCTATACAGATACGCAGTATTTT.

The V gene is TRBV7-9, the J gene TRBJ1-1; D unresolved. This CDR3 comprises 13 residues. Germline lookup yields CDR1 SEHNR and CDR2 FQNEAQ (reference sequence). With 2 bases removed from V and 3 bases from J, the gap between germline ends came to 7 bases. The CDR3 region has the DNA TGTGCCAGCAGCTTACTCCCAGACACTGAAGCTTTCTTT. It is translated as CASSLLPDTEAFF. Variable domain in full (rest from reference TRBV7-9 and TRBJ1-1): DTGVSQNPRHKITKRGQNVTFRCDPISEHNRLYWYRQTLGQGPEFLTYFQNEAQLEKSRLLSDRFSAERPKGSFSTLEIQRTEQGDSAMYLCASSLLPDTEAFFGQGTRLTVV.

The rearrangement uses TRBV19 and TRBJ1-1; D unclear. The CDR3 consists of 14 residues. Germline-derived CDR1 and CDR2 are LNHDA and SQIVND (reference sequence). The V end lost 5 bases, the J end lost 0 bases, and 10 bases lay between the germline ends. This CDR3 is CASSPRDLNTEAFF. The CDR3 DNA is TGTGCCAGTAGTCCAAGGGATTTGAACACTGAAGCTTTCTTT.

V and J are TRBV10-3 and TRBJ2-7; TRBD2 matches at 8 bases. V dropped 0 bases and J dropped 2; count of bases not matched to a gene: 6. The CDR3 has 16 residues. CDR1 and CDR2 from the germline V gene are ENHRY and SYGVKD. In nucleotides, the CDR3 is TGTGCCATCAGTGAGTCGGGCGGGAGGTTTGCCTACGAGCAGTACTTC. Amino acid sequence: CAISESGGRFAYEQYF.

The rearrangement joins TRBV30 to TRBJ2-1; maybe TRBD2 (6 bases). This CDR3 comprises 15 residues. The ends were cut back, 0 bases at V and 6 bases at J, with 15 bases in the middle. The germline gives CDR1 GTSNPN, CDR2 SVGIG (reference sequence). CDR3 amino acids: CAWSVRLARFNEQFF. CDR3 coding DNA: TGTGCCTGGAGTGTACGTCTAGCGCGCTTCAATGAGCAGTTCTTC.

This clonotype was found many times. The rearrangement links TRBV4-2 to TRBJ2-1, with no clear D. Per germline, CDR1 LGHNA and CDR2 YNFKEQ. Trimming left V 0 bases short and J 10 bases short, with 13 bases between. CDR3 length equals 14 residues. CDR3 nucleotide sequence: TGTGCCAGCAGCCAAGAAAGTCTCCTAGACGAGCAGTTCTTC. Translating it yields CASSQESLLDEQFF.

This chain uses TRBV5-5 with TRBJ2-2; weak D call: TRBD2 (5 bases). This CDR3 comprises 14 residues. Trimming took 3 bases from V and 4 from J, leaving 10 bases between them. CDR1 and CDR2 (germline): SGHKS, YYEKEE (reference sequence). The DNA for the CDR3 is TGTGCCAGCAGCTATGGACTTAGCACCGGGGAGCTGTTTTTT. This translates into CASSYGLSTGELFF.

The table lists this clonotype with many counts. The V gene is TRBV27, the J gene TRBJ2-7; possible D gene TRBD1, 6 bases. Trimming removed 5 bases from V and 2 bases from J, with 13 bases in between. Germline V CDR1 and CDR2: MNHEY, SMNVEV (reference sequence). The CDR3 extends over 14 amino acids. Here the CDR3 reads CASSGVGAAYEQYF. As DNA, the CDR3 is TGTGCCAGCAGTGGTGTGGGGGCGGCCTACGAGCAGTACTTC.

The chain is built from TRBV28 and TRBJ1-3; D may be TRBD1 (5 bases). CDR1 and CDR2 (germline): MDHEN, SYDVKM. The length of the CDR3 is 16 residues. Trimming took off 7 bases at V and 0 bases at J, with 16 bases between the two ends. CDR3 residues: CASTQQRGVSGNTIYF. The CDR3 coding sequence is TGTGCCAGCACCCAGCAACGGGGGGTCTCTGGAAACACCATATATTTT.

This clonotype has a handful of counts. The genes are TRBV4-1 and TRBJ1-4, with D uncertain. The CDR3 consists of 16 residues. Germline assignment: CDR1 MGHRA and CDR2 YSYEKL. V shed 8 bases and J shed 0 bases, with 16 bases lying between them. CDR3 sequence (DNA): TGCGCCAGCGGAAATCTTCATCAGACAACTAATGAAAAACTGTTTTTT. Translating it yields CASGNLHQTTNEKLFF.

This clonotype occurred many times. The CDR3: CSARGPEGTQYF. The CDR3 coding sequence is TGCAGTGCTAGAGGTCCCGAGGGGACCCAGTACTTC. This chain uses TRBV20-1 with TRBJ2-5; a weak D match, TRBD2 (5 bases). This CDR3 is built from 12 residues. The germline V and J ends were trimmed by 1 base and 7 bases, with 10 bases remaining between them. Germline CDR1 reads DFQATT; CDR2 reads SNEGSKA (reference sequence).

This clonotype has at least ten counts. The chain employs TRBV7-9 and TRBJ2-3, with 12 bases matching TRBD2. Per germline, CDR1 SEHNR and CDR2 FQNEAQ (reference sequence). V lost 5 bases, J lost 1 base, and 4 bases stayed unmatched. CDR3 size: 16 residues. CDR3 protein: CASSPRTSGGTDTQYF. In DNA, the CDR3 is TGTGCCAGCAGCCCGAGGACTAGCGGGGGCACAGATACGCAGTATTTT. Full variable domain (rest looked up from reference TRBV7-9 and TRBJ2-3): DTGVSQNPRHKITKRGQNVTFRCDPISEHNRLYWYRQTLGQGPEFLTYFQNEAQLEKSRLLSDRFSAERPKGSFSTLEIQRTEQGDSAMYLCASSPRTSGGTDTQYFGPGTRLTVL.

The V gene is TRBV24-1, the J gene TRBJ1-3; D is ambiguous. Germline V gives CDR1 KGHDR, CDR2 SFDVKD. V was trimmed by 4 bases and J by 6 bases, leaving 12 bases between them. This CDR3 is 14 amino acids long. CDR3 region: CATSDSVEENTIYF. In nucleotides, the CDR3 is TGTGCCACCAGTGACTCGGTTGAGGAAAACACCATATATTTT.

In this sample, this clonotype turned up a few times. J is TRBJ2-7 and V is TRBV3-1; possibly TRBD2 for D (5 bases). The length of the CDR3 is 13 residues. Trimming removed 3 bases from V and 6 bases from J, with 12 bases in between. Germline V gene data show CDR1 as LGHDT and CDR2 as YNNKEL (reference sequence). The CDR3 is CASSQISVGEQYF. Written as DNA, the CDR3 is TGTGCCAGCAGCCAGATTAGCGTGGGCGAGCAGTACTTC.